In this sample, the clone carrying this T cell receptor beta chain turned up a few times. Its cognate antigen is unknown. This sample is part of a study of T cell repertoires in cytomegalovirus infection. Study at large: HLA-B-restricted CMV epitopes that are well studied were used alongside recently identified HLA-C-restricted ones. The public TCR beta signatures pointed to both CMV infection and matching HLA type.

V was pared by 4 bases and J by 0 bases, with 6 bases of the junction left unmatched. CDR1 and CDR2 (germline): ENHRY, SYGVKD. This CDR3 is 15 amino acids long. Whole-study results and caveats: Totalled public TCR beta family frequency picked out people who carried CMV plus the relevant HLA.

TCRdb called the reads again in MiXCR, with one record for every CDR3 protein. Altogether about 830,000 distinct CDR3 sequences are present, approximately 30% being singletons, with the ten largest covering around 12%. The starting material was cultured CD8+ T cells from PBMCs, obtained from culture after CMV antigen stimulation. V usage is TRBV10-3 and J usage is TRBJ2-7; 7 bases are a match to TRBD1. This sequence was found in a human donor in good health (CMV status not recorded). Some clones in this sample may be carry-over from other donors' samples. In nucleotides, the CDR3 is TGTGCCATCAGTGGCCGGGACAGCGTCTCCTACGAGCAGTACTTC. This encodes CAISGRDSVSYEQYF.